These T cell receptor beta chains were read from a single sample in a study of shared clonotypes between healthy human individuals. Only in-frame clones appear in the TCRdb table, and some are missing; sequencing was by immunoSEQ multiplex PCR. The sample records roughly 550,000 clones, over 95% being singletons. The sample taken for sequencing was naive CD8+ T cells sorted from blood. The source is a woman in her 30s in good health. Both conserved end residues are part of each CDR3. Fields, in order: clone size, V gene, D gene, J gene, CDR3 protein, CDR3 DNA. D genes are given only for firm matches. Clone size is given for some rows only: seen once, a few or many times, or a class if the clone is expanded.

>.|TRBV5-3|.|TRBJ1-1
CARRVAEAFF
TGTGCCAGAAGAGTAGCTGAAGCTTTCTTT
>.|TRBV14|.|TRBJ1-1
CASSQDTPLEAFF
TGTGCCAGCAGCCAAGATACCCCCTTAGAAGCTTTCTTT
>.|TRBV27|TRBD2|TRBJ2-7
CASSIAGGYEQYF
TGTGCCAGCAGTATAGCGGGAGGATACGAGCAGTACTTC
>.|TRBV5-6|.|TRBJ1-2
CASSLKRVGGYTF
TGTGCCAGCAGCTTGAAACGGGTGGGTGGCTACACCTTC
>.|TRBV27|.|TRBJ2-1
CASSSPFLDSYNEQFF
TGTGCCAGCAGTTCCCCCTTTCTAGATTCCTACAATGAGCAGTTCTTC
>.|TRBV9|TRBD1|TRBJ2-7
CASSPGQGEEQYF
TGTGCCAGCAGCCCGGGACAGGGGGAAGAGCAGTACTTC
>.|TRBV7-9|.|TRBJ1-1
CASSSDEAFF
TGTGCCAGCAGCTCCGATGAAGCTTTCTTT
>.|TRBV5-6|TRBD2|TRBJ2-5
CASSFEERGGQETQYF
TGTGCCAGCAGTTTTGAAGAGCGGGGGGGCCAAGAGACCCAGTACTTC
>.|TRBV13|TRBD2|TRBJ2-1
CASSARLAGGPYNEQFF
TGTGCCAGCAGCGCTCGACTAGCGGGAGGGCCTTACAATGAGCAGTTCTTC
>.|TRBV28|TRBD1|TRBJ1-2
CASSLLTGVYGYTF
TGTGCCAGCAGCTTATTGACAGGGGTCTATGGCTACACCTTC
>.|TRBV28|TRBD1|TRBJ1-1
CASSPQTGMNTEAFF
TGTGCCAGCAGTCCCCAGACAGGGATGAACACTGAAGCTTTCTTT
>once|TRBV28|TRBD1|TRBJ2-2
CASSQPLGTGDIGELFF
TGTGCCAGCAGTCAACCGCTCGGGACAGGGGATATCGGGGAGCTGTTTTTT
>few|TRBV29-1|.|TRBJ2-7
CSVLGVSYEQYF
TGCAGCGTCCTGGGGGTTTCCTACGAGCAGTACTTC
>once|TRBV4-2|.|TRBJ2-7
CASSQGSGTLYEQYF
TGTGCCAGCAGCCAAGGGTCCGGGACCCTCTACGAGCAGTACTTC
>.|TRBV25-1|TRBD1|TRBJ2-1
CASSDRQGEVWNEQFF
TGTGCCAGCAGTGATAGACAGGGAGAAGTTTGGAATGAGCAGTTCTTC
>.|TRBV4-1|.|TRBJ2-7
CASSLSLAGPYEQYF
TGCGCCAGCAGCCTGTCTTTGGCGGGTCCCTACGAGCAGTACTTC
>.|TRBV4-1|TRBD2|TRBJ2-1
CASSPGLAKNEQFF
TGCGCCAGCAGCCCGGGACTAGCCAAGAATGAGCAGTTCTTC
>.|TRBV6-6|TRBD1|TRBJ2-7
CASSYAGQEHEQYF
TGTGCCAGCAGTTACGCGGGACAGGAGCACGAGCAGTACTTC
>.|TRBV5-1|.|TRBJ2-7
CASSPPVSGTTSYEQYF
TGCGCCAGCAGCCCACCCGTTTCCGGGACCACTTCCTACGAGCAGTACTTC
>.|TRBV27|.|TRBJ1-2
CASSSGQGYGYTF
TGTGCCAGCAGTTCCGGCCAGGGATATGGCTACACCTTC
>few|TRBV14|TRBD1|TRBJ1-1
CASSQGQGVRDTEAFF
TGTGCCAGCAGCCAAGGACAGGGGGTTAGGGACACTGAAGCTTTCTTT
>few|TRBV29-1|.|TRBJ1-1
CSVVQGPSAFF
TGCAGCGTTGTTCAGGGACCCTCAGCTTTCTTT
>.|TRBV6-5|TRBD1|TRBJ1-2
CASRTDREYYGYTF
TGTGCCAGCAGAACGGACAGGGAGTACTATGGCTACACCTTC
>once|TRBV6-1|.|TRBJ2-3
CASSETAWTWPDTQYF
TGTGCCAGCAGTGAAACAGCCTGGACTTGGCCAGATACGCAGTATTTT
>.|TRBV6-1|TRBD1|TRBJ2-5
CASRLGQMYQETQYF
TGTGCCAGCAGGTTGGGACAGATGTACCAAGAGACCCAGTACTTC
>.|TRBV27|TRBD2|TRBJ2-7
CASSLASGSIYEQYF
TGTGCCAGCAGTTTAGCTAGCGGGAGTATCTACGAGCAGTACTTC
>.|TRBV7-6|TRBD2|TRBJ2-7
CASSYSGTSVQYF
TGTGCCAGCAGCTACTCCGGGACTAGCGTGCAGTACTTC
>.|TRBV6-4|.|TRBJ2-7
CASSPDGYEQYF
TGTGCCAGCAGTCCTGACGGTTACGAGCAGTACTTC
>.|TRBV27|.|TRBJ2-7
CASAQRDARTYEQYF
TGTGCCAGCGCCCAACGGGACGCGAGAACCTACGAGCAGTACTTC
>.|TRBV30|.|TRBJ1-3
CAWSGRNPGNTIYF
TGTGCCTGGAGTGGGCGGAATCCTGGAAACACCATATATTTT
>.|TRBV4-2|.|TRBJ2-5
CASSQEEGVETQYF
TGTGCCAGCAGCCAAGAGGAGGGTGTGGAGACCCAGTACTTC
>.|TRBV19|TRBD1|TRBJ1-5
CASSFGQGAQPQHF
TGTGCCAGTAGTTTCGGACAGGGAGCTCAGCCCCAGCATTTT
>.|TRBV7-3|.|TRBJ2-5
CASSPDDQETQYF
TGTGCCAGCAGCCCCGACGACCAAGAGACCCAGTACTTC
>.|TRBV7-9|.|TRBJ1-5
CASRPDRRGQPQHF
TGTGCCAGCAGACCCGACAGGAGAGGACAGCCCCAGCATTTT
>.|TRBV28|.|TRBJ2-7
CASSYDLRGIEQYF
TGTGCCAGCAGTTACGACCTTAGGGGTATCGAGCAGTACTTC
>.|TRBV5-1|.|TRBJ1-1
CASSLPGAGTEAFF
TGCGCCAGCAGCTTGCCAGGGGCGGGGACTGAAGCTTTCTTT
>.|TRBV28|TRBD1|TRBJ1-4
CASSLGTGQRGEKLFF
TGTGCCAGCAGTTTGGGGACAGGACAGCGAGGTGAAAAACTGTTTTTT